This T cell receptor beta chain was identified during a study of monozygotic twins with inflammatory bowel disease. Study observations and caveats: Different subtypes (of T cells) could not be told apart from one another. Clonotypes shared with others were fewer in IBD patients than in healthy twins, especially with disease activity.

Germline V gene lookup returns CDR1 MDHEN and CDR2 SYDVKM. The CDR3 loop spans 15 amino acids. Using eight separate reactions per sample, the authors generated cDNA. Nested PCRs of roughly 17 and 9 cycles, two in total, were run on TCRalpha and TCRbeta cDNA. TCRdb reprocessed the 5' RACE reads, with one entry per CDR3 protein and no DNA. This sample carries about 450,000 distinct CDR3 sequences, with around 2.4% going to the ten biggest clones. Comment on this clonotype: Its antigen is unidentified.

The chain recombines TRBV28 with TRBJ2-5; TCRdb returns TRBD1, unconfirmable since there is no DNA. The sequence derives from a human donor with ulcerative colitis or Crohn's disease, or a healthy co-twin of an affected twin (not recorded which). The specimen was blood. CDR3: CASTSGGGAVETQYF.